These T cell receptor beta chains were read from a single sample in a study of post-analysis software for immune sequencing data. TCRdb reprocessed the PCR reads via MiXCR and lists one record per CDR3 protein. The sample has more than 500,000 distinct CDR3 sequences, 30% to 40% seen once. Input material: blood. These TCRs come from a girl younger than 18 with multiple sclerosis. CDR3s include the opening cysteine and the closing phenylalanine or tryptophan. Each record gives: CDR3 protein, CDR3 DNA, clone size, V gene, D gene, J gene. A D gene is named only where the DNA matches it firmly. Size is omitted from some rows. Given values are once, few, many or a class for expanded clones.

CASSQAQQGELEAFF,TGTGCCAGCAGCCAAGCTCAACAGGGGGAGTTGGAAGCTTTCTTT,-,TRBV14,TRBD1,TRBJ1-1
CASSLHGANTEAFF,TGTGCCAGCAGCTTACACGGGGCGAACACTGAAGCTTTCTTT,-,TRBV7-9,-,TRBJ1-1
CASNQGLNTEAFF,TGTGCCAGCAATCAGGGCTTGAACACTGAAGCTTTCTTT,-,TRBV2,-,TRBJ1-1
CASSLKTSYGYTF,TGTGCCAGCAGCTTAAAGACAAGTTATGGCTACACCTTC,-,TRBV7-2,-,TRBJ1-2
CASSKDGEDTQYF,TGTGCTAGCAGCAAGGACGGGGAGGATACGCAGTATTTT,few,TRBV7-7,-,TRBJ2-3
CSARDLLAGSTDTQYF,TGCAGTGCTAGAGATCTACTAGCGGGGAGCACAGATACGCAGTATTTT,-,TRBV20-1,TRBD2,TRBJ2-3
CASSLSGHIDQPQHF,TGTGCCAGCAGCTTATCGGGACATATCGATCAGCCCCAGCATTTT,-,TRBV11-2,-,TRBJ1-5
CATSTSAEGNYGYTF,TGTGCCACCAGCACCTCTGCGGAGGGAAACTATGGCTACACCTTC,-,TRBV15,-,TRBJ1-2
CSGDRGKQFF,TGCAGCGGCGACAGGGGCAAGCAGTTCTTC,-,TRBV29-1,TRBD1,TRBJ2-1
CASSLGRGSYNEQFF,TGTGCTAGCAGCTTAGGACGGGGATCTTACAATGAGCAGTTCTTC,few,TRBV7-7,-,TRBJ2-1
CASSEPDRGNEKLFF,TGTGCCAGCAGTGAACCGGACAGGGGAAATGAAAAACTGTTTTTT,many,TRBV6-1,TRBD1,TRBJ1-4
CASSGRGPGAKNIQYF,TGTGCCAGCAGTGGAAGGGGGCCGGGGGCCAAAAACATTCAGTACTTC,-,TRBV12-3/TRBV12-4,TRBD1,TRBJ2-4
CASSRTSGGAYNEQFF,TGTGCCAGCAGCCGGACTAGCGGGGGGGCCTACAATGAGCAGTTCTTC,-,TRBV9,TRBD2,TRBJ2-1
CSARGGRAHQETQYF,TGCAGTGCTAGGGGGGGACGGGCCCACCAAGAGACCCAGTACTTC,-,TRBV20-1,-,TRBJ2-5
CASSLETGQYF,TGTGCCAGCAGCTTAGAGACGGGGCAGTACTTC,few,TRBV7-9,-,TRBJ2-7
CASSHPGQAMIQYF,TGTGCCAGCAGCCACCCGGGACAGGCAATGATTCAGTACTTC,-,TRBV3-1,TRBD1,TRBJ2-4
CASSESSSGRTYEQYF,TGCGCCAGCAGTGAGTCGTCGTCAGGTAGGACCTACGAGCAGTACTTC,-,TRBV10-1,-,TRBJ2-7
CATALEGGSISNEQFF,TGTGCCACGGCTCTCGAGGGGGGGTCAATTAGCAATGAGCAGTTCTTC,few,TRBV10-3,-,TRBJ2-1
CSASPRRGDNQPQHF,TGCAGTGCTAGTCCCCGTCGAGGTGACAATCAGCCCCAGCATTTT,-,TRBV20-1,-,TRBJ1-5
CASSLALGTQYF,TGCGCCAGCAGCTTGGCTCTCGGGACCCAGTACTTC,-,TRBV5-1,-,TRBJ2-5
CASAGIQSSYEQYF,TGTGCCTCCGCCGGTATTCAAAGCTCCTACGAGCAGTACTTC,-,TRBV10-3,-,TRBJ2-7
CASSLGTSGGPSGVSEQFF,TGTGCCAGCAGCCTGGGGACTAGCGGGGGGCCCTCTGGGGTCAGTGAGCAGTTCTTC,-,TRBV5-8,TRBD2,TRBJ2-1
CASSFGTGAKTSYEQYF,TGTGCCAGCAGCTTCGGGACAGGGGCCAAAACTTCCTACGAGCAGTACTTC,-,TRBV7-9,TRBD1,TRBJ2-7
CASSLVNANNEQFF,TGTGCCAGCAGCTTAGTAAACGCCAACAATGAGCAGTTCTTC,-,TRBV7-9,-,TRBJ2-1
CASSDRRGQSYNEQFF,TGCGCCAGCAGTGATCGGCGGGGTCAGTCCTACAATGAGCAGTTCTTC,few,TRBV10-1,-,TRBJ2-1
CASSLGRSEKLFF,TGTGCCAGCAGCCTGGGACGTTCTGAAAAACTGTTTTTT,-,TRBV5-6,-,TRBJ1-4
CASRTDAFITEAFF,TGCGCCAGCCGGACAGATGCCTTCATCACTGAAGCTTTCTTT,-,TRBV5-1,-,TRBJ1-1
CASRPGALYGYTF,TGTGCCAGCAGGCCGGGGGCCCTCTATGGCTACACCTTC,few,TRBV6-5,-,TRBJ1-2
CASSLSAGTNYGYTF,TGCGCCAGCAGCTTGTCGGCAGGAACTAACTATGGCTACACCTTC,few,TRBV5-1,-,TRBJ1-2
CATSAPKRETQYF,TGTGCCACCAGTGCCCCGAAACGGGAGACCCAGTACTTC,few,TRBV24-1,-,TRBJ2-5
CASSRDLYGYTF,TGTGCCAGCAGCCGGGACCTCTATGGCTACACCTTC,few,TRBV6-5,-,TRBJ1-2
CASSLGGRHRFTDTQYF,TGTGCCAGCAGCTTAGGCGGACGTCATAGGTTCACAGATACGCAGTATTTT,-,TRBV7-9,-,TRBJ2-3
CSVEPGLAGGSQETQYF,TGCAGCGTTGAGCCGGGACTAGCGGGGGGCAGCCAAGAGACCCAGTACTTC,many,TRBV29-1,TRBD2,TRBJ2-5
CSARSGYDEQYF,TGCAGTGCTAGAAGTGGATACGACGAGCAGTACTTC,many,TRBV20-1,-,TRBJ2-7
CVSSPGQSYEQYF,TGTGTCAGCAGCCCGGGACAGTCCTACGAGCAGTACTTC,-,TRBV7-9,TRBD1,TRBJ2-7
CASSLWGLAGTYEQYF,TGCGCCAGCAGCCTTTGGGGCCTAGCGGGGACCTACGAGCAGTACTTC,-,TRBV4-1,TRBD2,TRBJ2-7
CASSSETGVGEGGYTF,TGTGCCAGCAGCTCTGAAACAGGGGTGGGGGAAGGGGGCTACACCTTC,-,TRBV28,TRBD1,TRBJ1-2
CASSLAGSPGPEQFF,TGTGCCAGCAGCTTAGCGGGCAGCCCAGGCCCTGAGCAGTTCTTC,-,TRBV7-9,-,TRBJ2-1
CATFLQQGDTQYF,TGCGCCACCTTCCTACAGCAGGGAGATACGCAGTATTTT,-,TRBV5-1,-,TRBJ2-3
CASSQRPGQGYSYEQYF,TGCGCCAGCAGCCAAAGACCGGGACAGGGCTACTCCTACGAGCAGTACTTC,-,TRBV4-1,TRBD1,TRBJ2-7
CASSQDPDADYEQYF,TGTGCCAGCAGCCAAGATCCGGACGCGGACTACGAGCAGTACTTC,-,TRBV3-1,-,TRBJ2-7
CASSWGFGGGELFF,TGTGCCAGCAGCTGGGGATTCGGGGGCGGGGAGCTGTTTTTT,once,TRBV5-5,-,TRBJ2-2
CASSPIGRLNYEAFF,TGCGCCAGCAGCCCCATTGGGAGATTGAACTATGAAGCTTTCTTT,few,TRBV4-1,-,TRBJ1-1
CASSSSLTGDTQYF,TGTGCCAGCAGCTCTAGCTTGACCGGAGATACGCAGTATTTT,few,TRBV7-2,-,TRBJ2-3
CATSRALSYEQYF,TGTGCCACCAGCAGAGCACTCTCCTACGAGCAGTACTTC,-,TRBV15,-,TRBJ2-7
CASSYAGTGDYEQYF,TGTGCCAGCAGTTACGCCGGGACAGGGGACTACGAGCAGTACTTC,-,TRBV6-6,TRBD1,TRBJ2-7
CASSQGGGGANVLTF,TGTGCCAGCAGCCAAGGTGGAGGTGGGGCCAACGTCCTGACTTTC,-,TRBV14,-,TRBJ2-6
CAISGSATETQYF,TGTGCCATCAGTGGCTCAGCCACCGAGACCCAGTACTTC,-,TRBV10-3,-,TRBJ2-5
CASSSRDEAFF,TGTGCCAGCAGTTCCCGGGATGAAGCTTTCTTT,-,TRBV6-6,-,TRBJ1-1
CASRDYSLPGQYF,TGTGCCAGCCGGGACTATAGTCTTCCGGGGCAGTACTTC,-,TRBV6-6,TRBD2,TRBJ2-5
CASSLRGGTDNQETQYF,TGTGCCAGCAGCTTAAGGGGGGGGACTGACAACCAAGAGACCCAGTACTTC,few,TRBV7-9,-,TRBJ2-5
CASSEGATNEKLFF,TGCGCCAGCAGTGAGGGGGCAACTAATGAAAAACTGTTTTTT,-,TRBV5-1,-,TRBJ1-4
CASSSTRQETQYF,TGTGCCAGCAGCTCGACTAGACAAGAGACCCAGTACTTC,-,TRBV7-3,-,TRBJ2-5
CASSQGAGNAYNEQFF,TGCGCCAGCAGCCAAGGGGCGGGGAACGCCTACAATGAGCAGTTCTTC,few,TRBV4-1,-,TRBJ2-1
CASGRSTDTQYF,TGTGCTAGTGGTCGTAGCACAGATACGCAGTATTTT,-,TRBV12-5,-,TRBJ2-3